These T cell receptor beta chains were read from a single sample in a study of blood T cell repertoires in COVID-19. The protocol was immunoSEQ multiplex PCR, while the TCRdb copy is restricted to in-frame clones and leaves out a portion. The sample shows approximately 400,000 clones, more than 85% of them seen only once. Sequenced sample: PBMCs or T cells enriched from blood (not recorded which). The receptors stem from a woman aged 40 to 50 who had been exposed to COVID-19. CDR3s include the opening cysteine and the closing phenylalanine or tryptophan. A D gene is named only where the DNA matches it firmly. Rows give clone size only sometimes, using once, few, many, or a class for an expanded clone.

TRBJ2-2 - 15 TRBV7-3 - TGTGCCAGCAGCTTAAGCGGGACGAGGGGCGGGGAGCTGTTTTTT CASSLSGTRGGELFF
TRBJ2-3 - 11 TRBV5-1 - TGCGCCAGCAGAGCTGAAGATACGCAGTATTTT CASRAEDTQYF
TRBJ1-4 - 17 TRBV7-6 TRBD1 TGTGCCAGCAGCTTAACAAGGGACAGGGAAGGGAAGGAAAAACTGTTTTTT CASSLTRDREGKEKLFF
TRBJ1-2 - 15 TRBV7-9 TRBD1 TGTGCCAGCAGCCCCCACTCGACAGGGTCCTATGGCTACACCTTC CASSPHSTGSYGYTF
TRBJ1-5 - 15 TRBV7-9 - TGTGCCAGCAGCTCCCGCGAGGGCCCCAATCAGCCCCAGCATTTT CASSSREGPNQPQHF
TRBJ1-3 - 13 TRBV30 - TGTGCCTGGAGAGCCCCAGGTGGAAACACCATATATTTT CAWRAPGGNTIYF
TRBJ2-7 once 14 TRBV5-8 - TGTGCCAGCAGATCAGGGGCGCGGTTTGAGAAGCAGTACTTC CASRSGARFEKQYF
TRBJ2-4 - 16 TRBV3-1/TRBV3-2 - TGTGCCAGCAGCCAGGCCGGGACTCGACGGTCAGCGATTCAGTACTTC CASSQAGTRRSAIQYF
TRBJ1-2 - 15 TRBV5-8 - TGTGCCAGCAGCTTAGGATTACAGGGAAGAACTGGCTACACCTTC CASSLGLQGRTGYTF
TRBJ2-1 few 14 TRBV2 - TGTGCCAGCAAGGGGGGGGACATTTACAATGAGCAGTTCTTC CASKGGDIYNEQFF
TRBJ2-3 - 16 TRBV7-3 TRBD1 TGTGCCAGCAGCTTAGGGACAGGGGGCTGGACAGATACGCAGTATTTT CASSLGTGGWTDTQYF
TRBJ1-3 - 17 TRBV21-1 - TGTGCCAGCAGCAAAGGTCGACAGGGTTTCTCTGGAAACACCATATATTTT CASSKGRQGFSGNTIYF
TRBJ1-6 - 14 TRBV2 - TGTGCCAGCAGTGAGGCTTGGTATAATTCACCCCTCCACTTT CASSEAWYNSPLHF
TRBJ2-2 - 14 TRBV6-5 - TGTGCCAGCATCCCAAGGGGGGGGGCTTGGGAGCTGTTTTTT CASIPRGGAWELFF
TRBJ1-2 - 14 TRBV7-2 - TGTGCCAGCAGACTTACTGGACAGTCCTATGGCTACACCTTC CASRLTGQSYGYTF
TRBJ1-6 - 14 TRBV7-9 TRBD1 TGTGCCAGCAGCCGGGACAGGGTTAGCTCACCCCTCCACTTT CASSRDRVSSPLHF
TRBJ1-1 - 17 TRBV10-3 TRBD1 TGTGCCATCAGCAGAAATAAACCGGGACAGGGTGACACTGAAGCTTTCTTT CAISRNKPGQGDTEAFF
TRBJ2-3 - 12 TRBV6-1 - TGTGCCAGCAGAGAAGGGCACGATACGCAGTATTTT CASREGHDTQYF
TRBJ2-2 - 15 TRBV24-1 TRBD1 TGTGCCACCAGTGATTCCGGGACAGGAACCGGGGAGCTGTTTTTT CATSDSGTGTGELFF
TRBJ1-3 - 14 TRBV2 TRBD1 TGTGCCAGCACCTTCGACAGGGCTCGGGACACCATATATTTT CASTFDRARDTIYF
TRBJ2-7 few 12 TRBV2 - TGTGCCAGCACCCCGTACTCCTACGAGCAGTACTTC CASTPYSYEQYF
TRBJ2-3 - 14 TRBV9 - TGTGCCAGCAGCGTAGACGGCAAGCGAGATACGCAGTATTTT CASSVDGKRDTQYF